The 29 T cell receptor beta chains given below trace back to one sample, sequenced in a study of cytomegalovirus exposure and HLA in healthy donors. PCR primers comprised 60 Vbeta and 13 Jbeta primers. TCRdb keeps only in-frame clones here, not all; method: immunoSEQ multiplex PCR. This sample carries some 130,000 clones, roughly 83% of them seen once, and the ten largest clones take approximately 2.8%. The sequenced sample consisted of PBMCs. Source of these receptors: a female donor in good health and CMV-seronegative.

This chain joins TRBV29-1 and TRBJ2-1; 10 positions agree with TRBD2. This CDR3 region has 15 residues. Trimming at V came to 3 bases and at J to 1 base, leaving 3 bases not matched to a gene. CDR1 is SQVTM, CDR2 ANQGSEA, per germline. CDR3 DNA sequence: TGCAGCGTTGAGGGTAGCGGGGGGTCCTACAATGAGCAGTTCTTC. It yields the protein CSVEGSGGSYNEQFF.

This clone was seen more than once but under ten times. The chain employs TRBV7-2 and TRBJ2-7, with D uncertain. The length of the CDR3 is 13 residues. The V end lost 2 bases, the J end lost 5 bases, and 10 bases lay between the germline ends. From germline, CDR1 is SGHTA and CDR2 FQGNSA. CDR3 in DNA: TGTGCCAGCAGCTTAAGATCAGAAAACGAGCAGTACTTC. As protein: CASSLRSENEQYF.

The rearrangement links TRBV12-5 to TRBJ1-1; D might be TRBD1 (5 bases). V shed 7 bases and J shed 5 bases, with 17 bases lying between them. The germline CDR1 and CDR2 sequences are LGHNT and FRNRAP. The CDR3 loop spans 14 amino acids. The CDR3 loop reads CASAFGGGYTEAFF. For the CDR3, the DNA is TGTGCTAGTGCCTTTGGGGGGGGATATACTGAAGCTTTCTTT.

The chain combines TRBV28 with TRBJ2-3; D is unresolved. V was shortened by 5 bases and J by 12 bases, with 15 bases between the two germline ends. The length of the CDR3 is 12 residues. Germline values: CDR1 MDHEN, CDR2 SYDVKM. The CDR3 DNA sequence: TGTGCCAGCAGTCTACGGTTCTTATCACAGTATTTT. It translates to CASSLRFLSQYF.

The V and J genes are TRBV4-1 and TRBJ2-7, with TRBD2 identical over 9 bases. The junction had 9 bases not matched to a gene; V was cut back by 3 bases and J by 0 bases. This CDR3 comprises 17 residues. Per germline, CDR1 MGHRA and CDR2 YSYEKL. CDR3 sequence reads: CASSQALAGSSSYEQYF. In nucleotides, the CDR3 is TGCGCCAGCAGCCAGGCTCTAGCGGGGAGTAGCTCCTACGAGCAGTACTTC.

This clone turned up a few times. The chain has TRBV18 and TRBJ1-1; no firm D call. Trimming cost V 2 bases and J 0 bases, with 4 bases left between them. The CDR3 spans 13 residues. Germline CDR1 and CDR2: KGHSH and LQKENI. CDR3 DNA: TGTGCCAGCTCACCAGACATGAACACTGAAGCTTTCTTT. The encoded protein is CASSPDMNTEAFF.

The chain has TRBV5-4 and TRBJ2-7; D is uncertain. V shed 3 bases and J shed 2 bases, with 6 bases lying between them. This CDR3 spans 12 amino acids. Germline V gene data show CDR1 as SGHNT and CDR2 as YYREEE (reference sequence). CDR3 coding DNA: TGTGCCAGCAGCTCAGAAACCTACGAGCAGTACTTC. Its translation: CASSSETYEQYF.

The chain carries TRBV5-1 and TRBJ1-5, with D possibly TRBD1 on 6 matching bases. CDR1 is SGHRS and CDR2 is YFSETQ in the germline V gene. Trimming shortened V by 0 bases and J by 0 bases, and 13 bases separated the two germline ends. The CDR3 extends over 17 amino acids. CDR3 loop: CASSLADRIFSNQPQHF. As DNA, the CDR3 is TGCGCCAGCAGCTTGGCAGACAGGATTTTTAGCAATCAGCCCCAGCATTTT.

This chain joins TRBV4-1 and TRBJ2-2, with 9 nucleotides matching TRBD2. Trimming took 4 bases from V and 6 from J; bases not matched to a gene: 0. The CDR3 is 13 residues long. Per the germline V gene, CDR1 is MGHRA and CDR2 is YSYEKL. As DNA, the CDR3 is TGCGCCAGCAGCCGGACTAGCGCCGGGGAGCTGTTTTTT. It codes for CASSRTSAGELFF.

The chain carries TRBV15 and TRBJ2-2, with D possibly TRBD1 on 6 matching bases. This CDR3 has 14 residues. Deletions cut 1 base from V and 6 bases from J, with 9 bases between. Germline V gives CDR1 LNHNV, CDR2 YYDKDF (reference sequence). CDR3: CATSRGRGAGELFF. The CDR3 DNA is TGTGCCACCAGCAGAGGCAGGGGCGCCGGGGAGCTGTTTTTT.

The chain carries TRBV6-5 and TRBJ2-3; D may be TRBD2 (5 bases). Germline CDR1 MNHEY, CDR2 SVGAGI. V dropped 2 bases and J dropped 3 bases, with 6 bases sitting between them. The CDR3 loop spans 13 amino acids. The CDR3 loop is CASSYPGTDTQYF. CDR3 DNA: TGTGCCAGCAGTTACCCGGGGACAGATACGCAGTATTTT.

The chain uses TRBV5-4 and TRBJ1-5, with a tentative D call TRBD1 (6 bases). The CDR3 has 14 residues. Per the germline V gene, CDR1 is SGHNT and CDR2 is YYREEE (reference sequence). V was pared by 0 bases and J by 7 bases, with 11 bases between. This CDR3 reads CASSLGQVGQPQHF. The CDR3 DNA reads as TGTGCCAGCAGCTTGGGACAGGTGGGACAGCCCCAGCATTTT.

This chain's CDR3 is CASSLRRAGANVLTF. The CDR3 DNA reads TGTGCCAGCAGCTTACGGAGGGCTGGGGCCAACGTCCTGACTTTC. The J gene is TRBJ2-6, the V gene TRBV7-9; tentative D call: TRBD2 (6 bases). CDR1 and CDR2 from the germline V gene are SEHNR and FQNEAQ (reference sequence). Trimming pared 2 bases from V and 2 bases from J, leaving 7 bases between. This CDR3 comprises 15 residues.

V is TRBV19 and J is TRBJ1-4, with D unresolved. The germline V gene encodes CDR1 LNHDA and CDR2 SQIVND (reference sequence). This CDR3 contains 13 residues. Trimming shortened V by 5 bases and J by 8 bases, and 12 bases separated the two germline ends. The CDR3, as DNA: TGTGCCAGTAGTCCCCTGATTGGCGAAAAACTGTTTTTT. This sequence encodes CASSPLIGEKLFF.

The rearrangement uses TRBV11-3 and TRBJ2-5; D may be TRBD1 (6 bases). Per germline, CDR1 SGHNT and CDR2 YENEEA. The CDR3 extends over 12 amino acids. Trimming left V 3 bases short and J 7 bases short, with 9 bases between. Here the CDR3 DNA reads TGTGCCAGCAGCTTCCAGGGGAGGACCCAGTACTTC. It translates to CASSFQGRTQYF.

The chain has TRBV30 and TRBJ1-3; D ambiguous. The V end was cut by 0 bases, the J end by 0 bases, with 12 bases between. Germline-derived CDR1 and CDR2 are GTSNPN and SVGIG (reference sequence). This CDR3 is 16 amino acids long. CDR3 DNA: TGTGCCTGGAGTGTATTAGCCATTAGCTCTGGAAACACCATATATTTT. Protein product: CAWSVLAISSGNTIYF.

V gene TRBV7-2 combines with J gene TRBJ2-1, with 7 bases matching TRBD2. The CDR3 has 17 residues. Germline CDR1 reads SGHTA; CDR2 reads FQGNSA. V gave up 8 bases and J gave up 9 bases; unmatched junction bases: 22. The CDR3 coding sequence is TGTGCCAGCGCCCCTCGTCAAGGGTGGGCGGGAGAGGGTGAGCAGTTCTTC. It translates to CASAPRQGWAGEGEQFF.

The rearrangement links TRBV7-9 to TRBJ2-2; the match to TRBD1 covers 7 bases. The CDR3 covers 14 residues. V trimming: 1 base; J trimming: 6 bases; junction bases outside the gene matches: 2. CDR1 SEHNR and CDR2 FQNEAQ come from the germline V gene (reference sequence). The CDR3 region is CASSLVTGPGELFF. DNA of the CDR3: TGTGCCAGCAGCTTAGTGACAGGGCCCGGGGAGCTGTTTTTT.

The rearrangement joins TRBV5-1 to TRBJ1-2; a weak D match, TRBD1 (6 bases). CDR1 and CDR2 from the germline V gene are SGHRS and YFSETQ. Trimming removed 3 bases at V and 4 bases at J, with 13 bases between. This CDR3 region has 14 residues. CDR3 bases: TGCGCCAGCAGCTCGGACAGTAAATCCTATGGCTACACCTTC. Translation: CASSSDSKSYGYTF.

This clone came up once. V usage is TRBV30 and J usage is TRBJ2-7; tentative D call: TRBD2 (5 bases). In germline, CDR1 is GTSNPN, CDR2 SVGIG (reference sequence). V lost 1 base to trimming and J lost 3 bases, with 10 bases between them. The CDR3 has 13 residues. The CDR3 sequence: CAWSAPGVYEQYF. The CDR3 DNA reads TGTGCCTGGAGTGCCCCCGGGGTCTACGAGCAGTACTTC.

This rearrangement joins TRBV19 to TRBJ2-3, with 10 bases lining up with TRBD1. The CDR3 extends over 15 amino acids. From germline, CDR1 is LNHDA and CDR2 SQIVND (reference sequence). The V gene end was trimmed by 4 bases and the J gene end by 5 bases; junction bases not matched to a gene: 6. The CDR3 protein is CASSRDRGNGDTQYF. CDR3 bases: TGTGCCAGTAGTAGGGACAGGGGTAACGGAGATACGCAGTATTTT.

V and J are TRBV18 and TRBJ1-6; D remains unclear. Germline CDR1 and CDR2: KGHSH and LQKENI. With 2 bases removed from V and 10 bases from J, the gap between germline ends came to 15 bases. CDR3 length: 15 residues. The CDR3 loop is CASSPDGDYRSPLHF. The CDR3 DNA reads TGTGCCAGCTCACCAGACGGGGATTATAGATCACCCCTCCACTTT.

The chain recombines TRBV30 with TRBJ2-7; perhaps TRBD1 as D (6 bases). The ends were cut back, 2 bases at V and 4 bases at J, with 6 bases in the middle. In germline, CDR1 is GTSNPN, CDR2 SVGIG (reference sequence). The CDR3 length is 11 residues. The CDR3 bases are TGTGCCTGGAGTAGGGGGTACGAGCAGTACTTC. This translates into CAWSRGYEQYF.

This clone was seen only once. The V gene is TRBV5-1, the J gene TRBJ1-1; 11 bases are a match to TRBD1. CDR1 is SGHRS and CDR2 is YFSETQ in the germline V gene. The CDR3 contains 18 residues. Trimming at V came to 2 bases and at J to 1 base, leaving 10 bases not matched to a gene. The CDR3 loop is CASSFRTGGSVTNTEAFF. CDR3 nucleotides: TGCGCCAGCAGCTTTAGGACAGGGGGCTCAGTTACGAACACTGAAGCTTTCTTT.

CDR3 in amino acids: CASSGTSGAGDTQYF. The CDR3 region has the DNA TGTGCCAGCAGCGGGACTAGCGGCGCAGGAGATACGCAGTATTTT. This chain uses TRBV9 with TRBJ2-3, with 10 bases identical to TRBD2. CDR1 is SGDLS, CDR2 YYNGEE, per germline. V was pared by 3 bases and J by 5 bases, with 6 bases of the junction left unmatched. This CDR3 contains 15 residues.

CDR3 region: CASRSWTANEKLFF. CDR3 in DNA: TGTGCCAGTAGGTCATGGACAGCTAATGAAAAACTGTTTTTT. The V call is TRBV19, the J call TRBJ1-4; D perhaps matches TRBD1 (6 bases). The V end was cut by 6 bases, the J end by 3 bases, with 11 bases between. This CDR3 has 14 residues. Germline CDR1 is LNHDA and CDR2 is SQIVND (reference sequence).

A note on this clone: The same CDR3 can be traced to other DNA sequences in this sample. The V call is TRBV30, the J call TRBJ2-7, with 12 positions matching TRBD2. The trim removed 4 bases at V and 3 bases at J, leaving 4 bases unmatched. This CDR3 contains 14 residues. In germline, CDR1 is GTSNPN, CDR2 SVGIG (reference sequence). For the CDR3, the DNA is TGTGCCTGGACGCTAGCGGGAGGGATCTACGAGCAGTACTTC. This encodes CAWTLAGGIYEQYF.

This clone was observed at least ten times. This chain joins TRBV10-3 and TRBJ2-7; no clear D. V shed 3 bases and J shed 5 bases, with 8 bases lying between them. Per the germline V gene, CDR1 is ENHRY and CDR2 is SYGVKD. The CDR3 has 12 residues. The CDR3 loop reads CAISDKQDEQYF. The CDR3 DNA follows: TGTGCCATCAGTGACAAACAAGACGAGCAGTACTTC.

The chain is built from TRBV23-1 and TRBJ2-6, with D perhaps matching TRBD1 (5 bases). Being an ORF, TRBV23-1 has a function that is uncertain. This CDR3 contains 16 residues. V lost 4 bases to trimming and J lost 1 base, with 11 bases between them. The CDR3 sequence is CASSLTGDSGANVLTF. The CDR3 coding sequence is TGCGCCAGCAGTCTTACAGGAGATTCTGGGGCCAACGTCCTGACTTTC.